This TCR beta chain was identified during a study of blood T cell repertoires in COVID-19. Across the whole study: Acute and convalescent COVID-19 samples came from the United States, Italy and Spain. PBMCs, B-cell-depleted T cells, or T cells provided the cDNA or gDNA that made up the material.

Trimming took off 5 bases at V and 2 bases at J, with 14 bases between the two ends. The CDR3 totals 15 residues. CDR1 LNHDA and CDR2 SQIVND come from the germline V gene (reference sequence). A remark on this clone: The same CDR3 also results from other DNA sequences found in this sample.

Authors' methods: Using reference gene primer amplification, nucleated cell counts were estimated. Method: immunoSEQ multiplex PCR; TCRdb's copy keeps in-frame clones and lacks some. That table furnishes V, J and clone size, whereas the DNA furnished D and trimming. The sample gives about 89,000 clones, about 78% of which show up once; 13% to 15% is in the top ten. The source material was peripheral blood. The chain joins TRBV19 to TRBJ2-3; perhaps TRBD2 as D (7 bases). The sequence came from a woman older than 75 with acute or convalescent COVID-19. The DNA of the CDR3 is TGTGCCAGTAGTGGGAGGGGGGCGGCCACAGATACGCAGTATTTT. Its translation is CASSGRGAATDTQYF.